The 17 T cell receptor beta chains given below trace back to one sample, sequenced in a study of vaccination effects on CD4 cells after COVID-19. Produced via immunoSEQ multiplex PCR; TCRdb's table is partial and in-frame only. There are about 64,000 clones in the sample; approximately 72% occur only once, and roughly 25% lies in the top ten. These receptors' targets are unknown. Between days 9 and 11 of culture, CD4+ T cells were separated out. Sequenced here: CD4+ T cells from PBMCs cultured without peptide, sampled before COVID-19 vaccination. These receptors were obtained from a human donor who had a prior SARS-CoV-2 infection.

The chain combines TRBV6-1 with TRBJ1-6, with D perhaps TRBD1 (6 bases). The CDR3 spans 15 residues. Per the germline V gene, CDR1 is MNHNS and CDR2 is SASEGT. Trimming stripped 1 base from V and 6 bases from J, with 10 bases between. The CDR3 coding sequence is TGTGCCAGCAGTGAAGTTGGGGGGCCTAATTCACCCCTCCACTTT. Its translation is CASSEVGGPNSPLHF.

The V call is TRBV12-3 or TRBV12-4, the J call TRBJ2-7; tentative D call: TRBD2 (5 bases). The CDR3 has 12 amino acids. Deletions cut 6 bases from V and 3 bases from J, with 9 bases between. The CDR3 sequence is CASSLDYYEQYF. CDR3 bases: TGTGCCAGCAGCCTAGACTACTACGAGCAGTACTTC.

The chain recombines TRBV9 with TRBJ2-5; 10 nucleotides line up with TRBD1. After removal of 2 bases from V and 2 bases from J, the junction contained 9 bases not matched to a gene. There are 17 residues in the CDR3. Germline lookup yields CDR1 SGDLS and CDR2 YYNGEE. CDR3 coding DNA: TGTGCCAGCAGCGTTAGCCGGGACAGGGGCCTTCAAGAGACCCAGTACTTC. Protein product: CASSVSRDRGLQETQYF.

The genes are TRBV18 and TRBJ1-4; the D is unclear. The germline V and J ends were trimmed by 3 bases and 7 bases, with 12 bases remaining between them. The CDR3 has 14 residues. The germline gives CDR1 KGHSH, CDR2 LQKENI. CDR3 in DNA: TGTGCCAGCTCACCGTCAGGTCTGACTGAAAAACTGTTTTTT. Translating it yields CASSPSGLTEKLFF.

The V call is TRBV19, the J call TRBJ1-6, with TRBD1 as a possible D gene (6 bases). V dropped 5 bases and J dropped 0 bases, with 11 bases sitting between them. The CDR3 extends over 16 amino acids. Germline V gene lookup returns CDR1 LNHDA and CDR2 SQIVND (reference sequence). The CDR3: CASSGGGSSYNSPLHF. The CDR3 region has the DNA TGTGCCAGTAGTGGGGGCGGAAGCTCCTATAATTCACCCCTCCACTTT.

The chain links TRBV19 to TRBJ2-1, with 8 bases fitting TRBD2. CDR1 is LNHDA, CDR2 SQIVND, per germline (reference sequence). Losses at the gene ends were 6 bases for V and 4 bases for J; bases not matched to a gene: 8. The CDR3 has 15 residues. DNA of the CDR3: TGTGCCAGTAGGGACGGGAGGGCCCAGTACAATGAGCAGTTCTTC. Translated, it gives CASRDGRAQYNEQFF.

The V and J genes are TRBV9 and TRBJ2-5; 10 bases are a match to TRBD1. Unmatched junction bases numbered 9, after V lost 2 bases and J lost 5 bases. CDR1 is SGDLS and CDR2 is YYNGEE in the germline V gene. CDR3 length equals 16 residues. Here the CDR3 reads CASSVRQGAPWETQYF. CDR3 coding DNA: TGTGCCAGCAGCGTCCGACAGGGGGCGCCCTGGGAGACCCAGTACTTC.

This clone was picked up a small number of times. The chain links TRBV3-1 (or the pseudogene TRBV3-2) to TRBJ2-7; D is possibly TRBD1 (5 bases). Between the trimmed V and J ends, which lost 0 bases and 4 bases, there was a span of 13 bases. Germline CDR1 reads LGHDT; CDR2 reads YNNKEL (reference sequence). The CDR3 is 15 residues long. The CDR3 here is CASSQEEQGAYEQYF. As DNA, the CDR3 is TGTGCCAGCAGCCAAGAAGAGCAGGGTGCATACGAGCAGTACTTC.

There are a few counts of this clone. The chain is built from TRBV29-1 and TRBJ1-2, with 11 bases that match TRBD1. With 5 bases clipped from V and 5 bases from J, the junction kept 10 bases outside the gene matches. Looked up from germline, CDR1 is SQVTM and CDR2 is ANQGSEA. CDR3 size: 15 residues. The CDR3 DNA follows: TGCAGCGTTCTACTGCCGGGACAGGGGGTATATGGCTACACCTTC. Residues: CSVLLPGQGVYGYTF. Full variable domain (outside the CDR3, taken from reference TRBV29-1 and TRBJ1-2): SAVISQKPSRDICQRGTSLTIQCQVDSQVTMMFWYRQQPGQSLTLIATANQGSEATYESGFVIDKFPISRPNLTFSTLTVSNMSPEDSSIYLCSVLLPGQGVYGYTFGSGTRLTVV.

V usage is TRBV18 and J usage is TRBJ1-2, with 8 bases matching TRBD1. The V gene's germline CDR1 is KGHSH and CDR2 LQKENI. The CDR3 is made up of 16 amino acids. V lost 2 bases, J lost 3 bases, and 8 bases stayed unmatched. Here the CDR3 DNA reads TGTGCCAGCTCACCATACCGGGACAGGAGATACTATGGCTACACCTTC. It yields the protein CASSPYRDRRYYGYTF. The full variable domain, completed using reference TRBV18 and TRBJ1-2, is NAGVMQNPRHLVRRRGQEARLRCSPMKGHSHVYWYRQLPEEGLKFMVYLQKENIIDESGMPKERFSAEFPKEGPSILRIQQVVRGDSAAYFCASSPYRDRRYYGYTFGSGTRLTVV.

This rearrangement joins TRBV18 to TRBJ1-2; D gene ambiguous. Trimming took 2 bases from V and 4 from J, leaving 14 bases between them. In germline, CDR1 is KGHSH, CDR2 LQKENI. This CDR3 contains 15 residues. In DNA, the CDR3 is TGTGCCAGCTCACCAGACTTAAAAGGACTCTATGGCTACACCTTC. Translating gives CASSPDLKGLYGYTF.

The V and J genes are TRBV5-8 and TRBJ2-3; possibly TRBD1 or TRBD2 for D (5 bases each). V gave up 4 bases and J gave up 5 bases, with 8 bases separating them. CDR3 size: 12 residues. Germline V gives CDR1 SGHTS, CDR2 YDEGEE. CDR3: CASSRDGDTQYF. The DNA of the CDR3 is TGTGCCAGCAGCCGGGACGGAGATACGCAGTATTTT.

CDR3 DNA sequence: TGCGCCAGCAGCTTGGTTGGGACAGGGGACGAGCAGTACTTC. Its translation: CASSLVGTGDEQYF. V gene TRBV5-1 combines with J gene TRBJ2-7; TRBD1 matches 10 bases. CDR3 size: 14 residues. Germline CDR1 SGHRS, CDR2 YFSETQ. V gave up 0 bases and J gave up 5 bases; unmatched junction bases: 2.

V usage is TRBV4-1 and J usage is TRBJ2-5, with 10 bases matching TRBD2. Germline-derived CDR1 and CDR2 are MGHRA and YSYEKL. The CDR3 is 16 residues long. The V gene end was trimmed by 2 bases and the J gene end by 3 bases; junction bases not matched to a gene: 6. CDR3 residues: CASSQQPGLAEETQYF. CDR3 DNA: TGCGCCAGCAGCCAACAACCCGGACTAGCGGAAGAGACCCAGTACTTC.

Points on this clone: The sample carries other DNA sequences with the same CDR3. V and J are TRBV5-1 and TRBJ2-5; TRBD1 might be the D (6 bases). Per germline, CDR1 SGHRS and CDR2 YFSETQ. Trimming stripped 3 bases from V and 2 bases from J, with 11 bases between. The CDR3 totals 14 residues. The CDR3 reads CASSSPGQQETQYF. The CDR3 nucleotides are TGCGCCAGCAGCTCACCTGGACAGCAAGAGACCCAGTACTTC.

This chain connects TRBV20-1 to TRBJ1-3; no clear D. The germline gives CDR1 DFQATT, CDR2 SNEGSKA (reference sequence). V was pared by 3 bases and J by 11 bases, with 11 bases between. The CDR3 has 11 residues. The CDR3, as DNA: TGCAGTGCTAGCGGGGTAGCCGCCATATATTTT. It codes for CSASGVAAIYF.

The V gene is TRBV2, the J gene TRBJ1-3; maybe TRBD1 (5 bases). V lost 7 bases to trimming and J lost 0 bases, with 16 bases between them. The CDR3 has 16 amino acids. CDR1 SNHLY and CDR2 FYNNEI come from the germline V gene. CDR3 in amino acids: CASNPLLTASGNTIYF. The CDR3 bases are TGTGCCAGCAACCCCCTGCTGACAGCCTCTGGAAACACCATATATTTT.